One and the same sample provided the 32 T cell receptor beta chains below, sequenced in a study of T cell repertoires in cytomegalovirus infection. Their antigens remain unidentified. TCRdb redid the calling of the reads with MiXCR, one entry per CDR3 protein. In the table there are 640,000 or so distinct CDR3 sequences, approximately 33% of which are singletons. The sequenced sample was cultured PBMCs, obtained from culture after CMV antigen stimulation. The source is a human donor in good health (CMV status not recorded). Some clones in this sample may be carry-over from other donors' samples.

This chain joins TRBV12-3 or TRBV12-4 and TRBJ2-1, with D tentatively TRBD1 (6 bases). The CDR3 length is 14 residues. Trimming removed 1 base from V and 9 bases from J, with 13 bases in between. In DNA form, the CDR3 reads TGTGCCAGCAGTTTAGACAGGGCGTGGGGTGAGCAGTTCTTC. As protein: CASSLDRAWGEQFF.

The chain has TRBV12-3 or TRBV12-4 and TRBJ1-5; maybe TRBD1 (5 bases). The CDR3 covers 16 residues. Trimming took 5 bases from V and 0 from J, leaving 14 bases between them. The CDR3 bases are TGTGCCAGCAGTCGCCAGGGTCCCTATAGCAATCAGCCCCAGCATTTT. This translates into CASSRQGPYSNQPQHF.

V gene TRBV18 combines with J gene TRBJ1-4; 7 nucleotides agree with TRBD1. CDR1 is KGHSH, CDR2 LQKENI, per germline. V lost 3 bases, J lost 7 bases, and 8 bases stayed unmatched. CDR3 length equals 15 residues. CDR3 in amino acids: CASSPLDRAGEKLFF. The CDR3 DNA is TGTGCCAGCTCACCCCTCGACAGGGCCGGTGAAAAACTGTTTTTT.

This chain uses TRBV7-2 with TRBJ1-5; weak D call: TRBD1 (5 bases). Trimming shortened V by 3 bases and J by 8 bases, and 14 bases separated the two germline ends. The CDR3 length is 14 residues. Germline CDR1 SGHTA, CDR2 FQGNSA. CDR3 amino acids: CASSFSGSSKPQHF. As DNA, the CDR3 is TGTGCCAGCAGCTTTTCAGGGAGTTCGAAGCCCCAGCATTTT.

The chain is built from TRBV29-1 and TRBJ2-6; 12 bases line up with TRBD1. The CDR3 consists of 16 residues. The J segment lost 3 bases and the V segment lost 8 bases, leaving 8 bases of the junction unmatched. In germline, CDR1 is SQVTM, CDR2 ANQGSEA. The CDR3 sequence: CSTSGTGGGGANVLTF. CDR3 nucleotides: TGCAGCACCTCCGGGACAGGGGGCGGTGGGGCCAACGTCCTGACTTTC.

The J gene is TRBJ2-7, the V gene TRBV7-2; no firm D call. With 3 bases removed from V and 3 bases from J, the gap between germline ends came to 12 bases. The CDR3 length is 14 residues. Germline V CDR1 and CDR2: SGHTA, FQGNSA. The CDR3 reads CASSFSRAFYEQYF. The CDR3 DNA sequence: TGTGCCAGCAGCTTTTCCCGAGCCTTCTACGAGCAGTACTTC. The whole variable domain, filled in from reference TRBV7-2 and TRBJ2-7, reads GAGVSQSPSNKVTEKGKDVELRCDPISGHTALYWYRQSLGQGLEFLIYFQGNSAPDKSGLPSDRFSAERTGGSVSTLTIQRTQQEDSAVYLCASSFSRAFYEQYFGPGTRLTVT.

This clonotype was detected many times. The V gene is TRBV7-2, the J gene TRBJ1-5; no clear D. With 3 bases removed from V and 3 bases from J, the gap between germline ends came to 6 bases. Germline CDR1 and CDR2: SGHTA and FQGNSA. The CDR3 covers 13 residues. Here the CDR3 DNA reads TGTGCCAGCAGCTTTAGGTCCAATCAGCCCCAGCATTTT. This codes for CASSFRSNQPQHF.

The genes are TRBV6-1 and TRBJ1-2; D perhaps matches TRBD1 (5 bases). Germline-derived CDR1 and CDR2 are MNHNS and SASEGT. The CDR3 covers 14 residues. Trimming took off 6 bases at V and 7 bases at J, with 18 bases between the two ends. CDR3 sequence reads: CASSEIGTWGGYTF. CDR3 DNA sequence: TGTGCCAGCAGCGAGATCGGGACCTGGGGTGGCTACACCTTC.

The J gene is TRBJ2-7, the V gene TRBV6-2 or TRBV6-3; D ambiguous. The germline V and J ends were trimmed by 7 bases and 2 bases, with 12 bases remaining between them. This CDR3 region has 13 residues. Germline-derived CDR1 and CDR2 are MNHEY and SVGEGT. The CDR3 region has the DNA TGTGCCAGCAATTTTGGTCGCGCCTACGAGCAGTACTTC. Translated: CASNFGRAYEQYF.

The CDR3 protein is CASSLRQGAGNTEAFF. Written as DNA, the CDR3 is TGTGCCAGCAGCTTGAGACAGGGGGCGGGGAACACTGAAGCTTTCTTT. The chain combines TRBV5-5 with TRBJ1-1; 10 positions match TRBD1. CDR3 length: 16 residues. V gave up 1 base and J gave up 1 base; unmatched junction bases: 4. The germline V gene has CDR1 SGHKS and CDR2 YYEKEE (reference sequence).

The chain uses TRBV12-3 or TRBV12-4 and TRBJ2-5, with TRBD1 identical over 9 bases. The CDR3 consists of 15 residues. V was clipped by 5 bases and J by 3 bases; unmatched bases: 7. The CDR3 DNA reads TGTGCCAGCAGTCAGGGACAGGGAAGAGAAGAGACCCAGTACTTC. It yields the protein CASSQGQGREETQYF.

The CDR3 reads CASSAGTGEKLFF. The CDR3 DNA reads as TGTGCCAGCAGCGCAGGGACGGGTGAAAAACTGTTTTTT. The chain combines TRBV12-3 or TRBV12-4 with TRBJ1-4, with D tentatively TRBD1 (5 bases). The CDR3 is made up of 13 amino acids. The V end lost 6 bases, the J end lost 7 bases, and 12 bases lay between the germline ends.

This chain connects TRBV20-1 to TRBJ2-3; 7 positions match TRBD1. Germline V lookup: CDR1 DFQATT, CDR2 SNEGSKA (reference sequence). V lost 7 bases to trimming and J lost 0 bases; unmatched junction nucleotides: 7. The CDR3 consists of 14 residues. The CDR3 nucleotides read TGCAGTGTGACAGGGCTTGGTAGCACAGATACGCAGTATTTT. Protein: CSVTGLGSTDTQYF.

In this sample, this clonotype turned up many times. The chain couples TRBV7-2 to TRBJ2-7; 14 bases map to TRBD2. The CDR3 is 15 residues long. Looked up from germline, CDR1 is SGHTA and CDR2 is FQGNSA. The J segment lost 1 base and the V segment lost 4 bases, leaving 0 bases of the junction unmatched. This CDR3 reads CASSWTSGRSYEQYF. In nucleotides, the CDR3 is TGTGCCAGCAGCTGGACTAGCGGGAGGTCCTACGAGCAGTACTTC.

The V call is TRBV18, the J call TRBJ2-1, with D maybe TRBD2 (6 bases). Trimming stripped 0 bases from V and 6 bases from J, with 18 bases between. The germline V gene encodes CDR1 KGHSH and CDR2 LQKENI. The CDR3 contains 17 residues. For the CDR3, the DNA is TGTGCCAGCTCACCACCAGAGGAGGGGCGGGGACTCAATGAGCAGTTCTTC. Its translation: CASSPPEEGRGLNEQFF.

The genes are TRBV7-9 and TRBJ2-5, with TRBD2 matching 8 bases. After removal of 5 bases from V and 5 bases from J, the junction contained 10 bases not matched to a gene. The germline gives CDR1 SEHNR, CDR2 FQNEAQ (reference sequence). This CDR3 region has 15 residues. For the CDR3, the DNA is TGTGCCAGCAGCCTTACGCCGGGAGGGTTGGAGACCCAGTACTTC. Its translation is CASSLTPGGLETQYF.

In nucleotides, the CDR3 is TGTGCCAGCAGCTTAGTGTTTAATGAGCAGTTCTTC. Translation gives CASSLVFNEQFF. The chain is built from TRBV7-9 and TRBJ2-1, with no clear D. The CDR3 consists of 12 residues. V shed 1 base and J shed 7 bases, with 5 bases lying between them. CDR1 SEHNR and CDR2 FQNEAQ come from the germline V gene (reference sequence).

The V gene is TRBV18, the J gene TRBJ1-6, with TRBD1 matching over 7 bases. J was trimmed by 8 bases and V by 3 bases; bases with no gene match: 19. The CDR3 length is 19 residues. CDR1 and CDR2 (germline): KGHSH, LQKENI. The CDR3 DNA is TGTGCCAGCTCACCCTATCCTCCCTCGCAGGGGGGCACCGATTCACCCCTCCACTTT. This codes for CASSPYPPSQGGTDSPLHF. The full variable domain, in which reference TRBV18 and TRBJ1-6 provide the parts outside the CDR3, is NAGVMQNPRHLVRRRGQEARLRCSPMKGHSHVYWYRQLPEEGLKFMVYLQKENIIDESGMPKERFSAEFPKEGPSILRIQQVVRGDSAAYFCASSPYPPSQGGTDSPLHFGNGTRLTVT.

This clonotype was seen a handful of times. The chain joins TRBV6-2 or TRBV6-3 to TRBJ2-3; TRBD2 matches at 7 bases. Losses at the gene ends were 8 bases for V and 4 bases for J; bases not matched to a gene: 6. Looked up from germline, CDR1 is MNHEY and CDR2 is SVGEGT. The CDR3 is 13 amino acids. CDR3 residues: CASRGLIADTQYF. The DNA of the CDR3 is TGTGCCAGCCGGGGACTAATCGCAGATACGCAGTATTTT.

This clonotype was seen only once. This chain uses TRBV10-2 with TRBJ2-1; D not certain. In germline, CDR1 is WSHSY, CDR2 SAAADI. Trimming removed 0 bases at V and 8 bases at J, with 8 bases between. The CDR3 is 13 residues long. In DNA form, the CDR3 reads TGCGCCAGCAGTGAGTCCGAGCGAGATGAGCAGTTCTTC. It specifies CASSESERDEQFF.

The chain carries TRBV19 and TRBJ1-2, with TRBD1 matching over 9 bases. Germline CDR1 and CDR2: LNHDA and SQIVND (reference sequence). The CDR3 runs 16 residues. The junction had 18 bases not matched to a gene; V was cut back by 9 bases and J by 7 bases. The DNA for the CDR3 is TGTGCCAGCAATTGGGCAGCCTTGGACAGGGGCTCTGGCTACACCTTC. Translated: CASNWAALDRGSGYTF.

This clonotype has only a few counts. The V gene is TRBV5-4, the J gene TRBJ2-5; the D is unclear. V shed 4 bases and J shed 3 bases, with 10 bases lying between them. Germline CDR1 reads SGHNT; CDR2 reads YYREEE (reference sequence). The CDR3 has 13 residues. DNA of the CDR3: TGTGCCAGCAGCCCAGACCCAAAAGAGACCCAGTACTTC. It codes for CASSPDPKETQYF.

This clonotype was counted between two and nine times. Written as DNA, the CDR3 is TGTGCCAGCAGTTCGGGACAGGGGGCGCGTGGCAATCAGCCCCAGCATTTT. Its protein is CASSSGQGARGNQPQHF. V and J are TRBV28 and TRBJ1-5; 12 nucleotides match TRBD1. The CDR3 consists of 17 residues. Germline trimming cut 4 bases from V and 2 bases from J; bases unmatched to any gene: 6. Germline assignment: CDR1 MDHEN and CDR2 SYDVKM.

This clonotype was seen a single time. The V call is TRBV12-3 or TRBV12-4, the J call TRBJ1-2; D call uncertain. The V end lost 5 bases, the J end lost 4 bases, and 17 bases lay between the germline ends. This CDR3 contains 15 residues. The CDR3 reads CASSLKSGGGYGYTF. The CDR3, as DNA: TGTGCCAGCAGTCTTAAGTCCGGAGGAGGCTATGGCTACACCTTC.

This clonotype was recorded a few times. This sequence joins TRBV7-8 and TRBJ1-1, with TRBD1 as a possible D gene (5 bases). The V gene's germline CDR1 is SGHVS and CDR2 FQNEAQ. Trimming took off 5 bases at V and 3 bases at J, with 13 bases between the two ends. The CDR3 totals 14 residues. CDR3 protein: CASSPGGSDTEAFF. CDR3 bases: TGTGCCAGCAGCCCGGGGGGTTCGGACACTGAAGCTTTCTTT. Using reference TRBV7-8 and TRBJ1-1 for the parts outside the CDR3, the full variable domain is GAGVSQSPRYKVAKRGQDVALRCDPISGHVSLFWYQQALGQGPEFLTYFQNEAQLDKSGLPSDRFFAERPEGSVSTLKIQRTQQEDSAVYLCASSPGGSDTEAFFGQGTRLTVV.

CDR3 sequence reads: CASSGQGAPHGETQYF. The CDR3 DNA reads TGTGCCAGCAGCGGACAGGGGGCTCCCCACGGGGAGACCCAGTACTTC. J is TRBJ2-5 and V is TRBV11-2; 11 nucleotides align to TRBD1. The V segment lost 5 bases and the J segment 5 bases; nucleotides outside the gene matches: 10. CDR3 length equals 16 residues. Germline V gene sequence: CDR1 SGHAT, CDR2 FQNNGV.

The V gene is TRBV6-6, the J gene TRBJ2-3, with 10 bases that match TRBD1. The CDR3 is made up of 16 amino acids. The ends lost 5 bases at V and 2 bases at J; junction bases unmatched: 7. Looked up from germline, CDR1 is MNHNY and CDR2 is SVGAGI (reference sequence). CDR3 region: CASSEWTGGLTDTQYF. The DNA of the CDR3 is TGTGCCAGCAGTGAGTGGACAGGGGGTCTCACAGATACGCAGTATTTT.

V and J are TRBV6-2 or TRBV6-3 and TRBJ2-3, with D perhaps matching TRBD1 or TRBD2 (6 bases each). Looked up from germline, CDR1 is MNHEY and CDR2 is SVGEGT. Trimming left V 7 bases short and J 5 bases short, with 25 bases between. The length of the CDR3 is 17 residues. The CDR3: CASTLGGPVRAGDTQYF. The DNA for the CDR3 is TGTGCCAGCACCCTAGGGGGGCCGGTCCGCGCGGGAGATACGCAGTATTTT.

This clonotype was counted between two and nine times. This chain links TRBV7-6 with TRBJ2-5; a possible D gene is TRBD2 (6 bases). The germline V gene has CDR1 SGHVS and CDR2 FNYEAQ. This CDR3 is 16 amino acids long. V was trimmed by 2 bases and J by 5 bases, leaving 18 bases between them. CDR3 in DNA: TGTGCCAGCAGCTTACGGGGGTCGTCGCTCACGGAGACCCAGTACTTC. Translation: CASSLRGSSLTETQYF. Full variable domain (missing parts from reference TRBV7-6 and TRBJ2-5): GAGVSQSPRYKVTKRGQDVALRCDPISGHVSLYWYRQALGQGPEFLTYFNYEAQQDKSGLPNDRFSAERPEGSISTLTIQRTEQRDSAMYRCASSLRGSSLTETQYFGPGTRLLVL.

This clonotype came up many times. The genes are TRBV7-2 and TRBJ1-4; D is perhaps TRBD1 (5 bases). This CDR3 contains 15 residues. Trimming shortened V by 3 bases and J by 7 bases, and 15 bases separated the two germline ends. Germline V gene data show CDR1 as SGHTA and CDR2 as FQGNSA. The CDR3 nucleotides are TGTGCCAGCAGCTTCACTGTTGGGGGTGTTGAAAAACTGTTTTTT. Translation gives CASSFTVGGVEKLFF. The entire variable domain, with the rest obtained from reference TRBV7-2 and TRBJ1-4, is as follows: GAGVSQSPSNKVTEKGKDVELRCDPISGHTALYWYRQSLGQGLEFLIYFQGNSAPDKSGLPSDRFSAERTGGSVSTLTIQRTQQEDSAVYLCASSFTVGGVEKLFFGSGTQLSVL.

This sequence joins TRBV12-5 and TRBJ2-5; 13 bases agree with TRBD2. Germline V gene sequence: CDR1 LGHNT, CDR2 FRNRAP. This CDR3 region has 15 residues. V was pared by 5 bases and J by 4 bases, with 4 bases of the junction left unmatched. The CDR3 loop reads CASGPGLAGVETQYF. The CDR3, as DNA: TGTGCTAGTGGTCCCGGACTAGCGGGAGTAGAGACCCAGTACTTC. Variable domain in full (rest from reference TRBV12-5 and TRBJ2-5): DARVTQTPRHKVTEMGQEVTMRCQPILGHNTVFWYRQTMMQGLELLAYFRNRAPLDDSGMPKDRFSAEMPDATLATLKIQPSEPRDSAVYFCASGPGLAGVETQYFGPGTRLLVL.

This clonotype was seen more than once but under ten times. The rearrangement uses TRBV7-8 and TRBJ1-6; 7 nucleotides match TRBD1. The CDR3 is made up of 16 amino acids. With 3 bases clipped from V and 8 bases from J, the junction kept 10 bases outside the gene matches. Germline-derived CDR1 and CDR2 are SGHVS and FQNEAQ. CDR3 sequence (DNA): TGTGCCAGCAGCTTGTTCGAGGGACAGAGAGATTCACCCCTCCACTTT. Residues: CASSLFEGQRDSPLHF.